Listed here are 10 T cell receptor beta chains from one sample, sequenced in a study of CD8 T cells in ankylosing spondylitis. One entry per CDR3 protein results from TCRdb running MiXCR on the 5' RACE reads. The table includes approximately 88,000 distinct CDR3 sequences, about 8.1% detected once. Sequenced material: blood, either unsorted or a sorted T cell fraction (not recorded which). These receptors were taken from a male donor with ankylosing spondylitis or in good health (not recorded which).

This clonotype has at least ten counts. The gene calls are TRBV7-3 and TRBJ2-1; TRBD1 is a possible D gene (5 bases). This CDR3 comprises 12 residues. Looked up from germline, CDR1 is SGHTA and CDR2 is FQGTGA. Trimming took 5 bases from V and 10 from J, leaving 12 bases between them. The CDR3 DNA is TGTGCCAGCAGCCTTACAGGCCAGGAGCAGTTCTTC. This sequence encodes CASSLTGQEQFF.

This clonotype occurred many times. V and J are TRBV28 and TRBJ2-7; 7 bases agree with TRBD2. V dropped 9 bases and J dropped 2; count of bases not matched to a gene: 7. The CDR3 runs 13 residues. CDR1 and CDR2 from the germline V gene are MDHEN and SYDVKM. The CDR3 DNA sequence: TGTGCCAGTAAGCGGGGACCTACCTACGAGCAGTACTTC. Translation gives CASKRGPTYEQYF.

This clonotype appeared many times. The chain employs TRBV25-1 and TRBJ2-3; D is uncertain. Trimming shortened V by 6 bases and J by 0 bases, and 7 bases separated the two germline ends. Germline values: CDR1 MGHDK, CDR2 SYGVNS. This CDR3 region has 13 residues. The CDR3 loop is CASREWSTDTQYF. The CDR3 DNA reads as TGTGCCAGCAGAGAGTGGAGCACAGATACGCAGTATTTT.

The chain combines TRBV28 with TRBJ2-1, with D unclear. Germline values: CDR1 MDHEN, CDR2 SYDVKM. CDR3 length equals 13 residues. Deletions cut 2 bases from V and 5 bases from J, with 7 bases between. CDR3: CASSLTANNEQFF. CDR3 in DNA: TGTGCCAGCAGTTTAACGGCAAACAATGAGCAGTTCTTC.

The rearrangement joins TRBV6-1 to TRBJ2-3, with 7 bases matching TRBD2. This CDR3 contains 16 residues. Germline V gene sequence: CDR1 MNHNS, CDR2 SASEGT. Trimming cost V 6 bases and J 3 bases; bases outside gene matches: 12. CDR3: CASSPPSGFLTDTQYF. The CDR3 DNA sequence: TGTGCCAGCAGCCCCCCTAGCGGTTTTCTGACAGATACGCAGTATTTT.

This clonotype was observed at least ten times. The V call is TRBV3-1, the J call TRBJ1-1; D possibly corresponds to TRBD1 (6 bases). The CDR3 sequence is 15 residues long. Germline loops: CDR1 LGHDT, CDR2 YNNKEL (reference sequence). V lost 4 bases to trimming and J lost 7 bases, with 19 bases between them. CDR3 protein: CASSRSTRGGYEAFF. Written as DNA, the CDR3 is TGTGCCAGCAGCCGTAGTACGAGGGGGGGGTATGAAGCTTTCTTT.

The chain recombines TRBV12-3 or TRBV12-4 with TRBJ2-1; the D gene is possibly TRBD2 (6 bases). This CDR3 has 17 amino acids. The V and J ends lost 6 bases and 5 bases respectively, with 23 bases between them. The CDR3 DNA is TGTGCCAGCAGCCGTACCGTCGGGCGGGGTAGGGACAATGAGCAGTTCTTC. Residues: CASSRTVGRGRDNEQFF.

This clonotype has only a few counts. The V and J genes are TRBV6-5 and TRBJ2-2, with 12 bases matching TRBD1. This CDR3 has 18 amino acids. Looked up from germline, CDR1 is MNHEY and CDR2 is SVGAGI. V lost 0 bases, J lost 6 bases, and 8 bases stayed unmatched. The CDR3 region has the DNA TGTGCCAGCAGTTACTCTCCCGGGACAGGGGGCTCGGCCGGGGAGCTGTTTTTT. Amino acids: CASSYSPGTGGSAGELFF.

This clonotype occurred many times. V gene TRBV12-3 or TRBV12-4 combines with J gene TRBJ1-1; no reliable D call. The CDR3 consists of 12 residues. The V gene lost 5 bases and the J gene lost 5 bases, with 9 bases spanning the gap. The CDR3 coding sequence is TGTGCCAGCAGTAAGGGAATGACTGAAGCTTTCTTT. This codes for CASSKGMTEAFF.

This rearrangement joins TRBV3-1 to TRBJ2-1; D is uncertain. Looked up from germline, CDR1 is LGHDT and CDR2 is YNNKEL (reference sequence). Trimming shortened V by 5 bases and J by 12 bases, and 17 bases separated the two germline ends. CDR3 length: 13 amino acids. CDR3 in amino acids: CASSTDPRLGQFF. In nucleotides, the CDR3 is TGTGCCAGCAGCACAGACCCGAGGCTGGGGCAGTTCTTC.